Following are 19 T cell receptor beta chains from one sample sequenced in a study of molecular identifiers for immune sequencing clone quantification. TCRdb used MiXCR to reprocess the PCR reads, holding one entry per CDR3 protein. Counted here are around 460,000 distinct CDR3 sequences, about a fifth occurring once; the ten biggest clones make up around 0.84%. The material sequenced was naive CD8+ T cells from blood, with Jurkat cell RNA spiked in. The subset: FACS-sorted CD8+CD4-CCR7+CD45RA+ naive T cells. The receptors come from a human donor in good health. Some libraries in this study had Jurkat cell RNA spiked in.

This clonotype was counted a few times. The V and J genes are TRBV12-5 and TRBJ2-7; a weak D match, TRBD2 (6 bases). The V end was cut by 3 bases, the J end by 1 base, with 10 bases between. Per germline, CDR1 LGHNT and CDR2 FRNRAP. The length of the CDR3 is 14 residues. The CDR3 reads CASGLWGRSYEQYF. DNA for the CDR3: TGTGCTAGTGGTTTATGGGGGAGGTCCTACGAGCAGTACTTC.

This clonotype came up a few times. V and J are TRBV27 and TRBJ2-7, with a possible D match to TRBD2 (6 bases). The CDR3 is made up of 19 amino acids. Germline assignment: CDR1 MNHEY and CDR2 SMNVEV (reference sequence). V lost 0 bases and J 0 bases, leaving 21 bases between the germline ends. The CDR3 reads CASSLSIRLEEGSSYEQYF. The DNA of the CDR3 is TGTGCCAGCAGTTTATCCATCCGGCTTGAGGAGGGAAGCTCCTACGAGCAGTACTTC.

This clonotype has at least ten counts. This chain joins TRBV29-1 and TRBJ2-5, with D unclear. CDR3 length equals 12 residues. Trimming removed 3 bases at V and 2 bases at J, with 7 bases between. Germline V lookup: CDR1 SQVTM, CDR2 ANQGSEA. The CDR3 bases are TGCAGCGTTGACATGGAACAAGAGACCCAGTACTTC. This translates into CSVDMEQETQYF.

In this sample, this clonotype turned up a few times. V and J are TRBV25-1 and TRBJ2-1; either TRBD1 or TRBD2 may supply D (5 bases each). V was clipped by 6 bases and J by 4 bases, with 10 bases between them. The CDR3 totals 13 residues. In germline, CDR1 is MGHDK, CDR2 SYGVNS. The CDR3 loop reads CASSRQRYNEQFF. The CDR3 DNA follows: TGTGCCAGCAGCCGACAGCGGTACAATGAGCAGTTCTTC.

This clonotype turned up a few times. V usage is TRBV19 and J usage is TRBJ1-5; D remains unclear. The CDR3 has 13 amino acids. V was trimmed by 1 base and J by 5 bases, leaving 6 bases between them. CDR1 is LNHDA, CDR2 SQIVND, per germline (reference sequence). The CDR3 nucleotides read TGTGCCAGTAGTATAGGACCTGATCAGCCCCAGCATTTT. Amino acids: CASSIGPDQPQHF.

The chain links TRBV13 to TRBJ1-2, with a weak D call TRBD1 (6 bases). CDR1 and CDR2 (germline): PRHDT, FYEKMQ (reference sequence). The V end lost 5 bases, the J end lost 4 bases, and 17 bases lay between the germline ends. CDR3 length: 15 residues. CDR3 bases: TGTGCCAGCAGCCAGAGACACTTAGGGGGCTATGGCTACACCTTC. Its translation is CASSQRHLGGYGYTF.

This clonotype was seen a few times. CDR3 bases: TGCGCCAGCAGCCAAGAATTAGAGCGGGGATACTACGAGCAGTACTTC. This sequence encodes CASSQELERGYYEQYF. This chain links TRBV4-1 with TRBJ2-7, with TRBD2 matching 7 bases. The V segment lost 0 bases and the J segment 3 bases; nucleotides outside the gene matches: 8. The CDR3 runs 16 residues. From germline, CDR1 is MGHRA and CDR2 YSYEKL.

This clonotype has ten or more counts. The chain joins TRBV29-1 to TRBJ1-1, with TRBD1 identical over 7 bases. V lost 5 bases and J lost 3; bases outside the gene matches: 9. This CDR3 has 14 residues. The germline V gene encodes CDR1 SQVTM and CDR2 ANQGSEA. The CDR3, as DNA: TGCAGCGTTTCAAACACAGGGGCTTACACTGAAGCTTTCTTT. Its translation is CSVSNTGAYTEAFF.

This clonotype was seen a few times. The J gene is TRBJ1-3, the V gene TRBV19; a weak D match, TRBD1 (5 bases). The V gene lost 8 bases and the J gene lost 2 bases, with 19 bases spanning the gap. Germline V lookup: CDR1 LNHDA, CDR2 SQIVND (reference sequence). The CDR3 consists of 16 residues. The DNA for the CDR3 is TGTGCCAGTCGGGACGCAAAGTATGGTCCTGGAAACACCATATATTTT. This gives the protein CASRDAKYGPGNTIYF.

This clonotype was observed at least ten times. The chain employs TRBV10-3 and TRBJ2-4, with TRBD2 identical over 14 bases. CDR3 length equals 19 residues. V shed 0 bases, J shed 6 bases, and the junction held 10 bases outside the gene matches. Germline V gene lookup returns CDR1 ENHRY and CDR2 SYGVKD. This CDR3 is CAISESETGTSGSGNIQYF. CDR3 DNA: TGTGCCATCAGTGAGTCTGAGACCGGGACTAGCGGGAGTGGAAACATTCAGTACTTC.

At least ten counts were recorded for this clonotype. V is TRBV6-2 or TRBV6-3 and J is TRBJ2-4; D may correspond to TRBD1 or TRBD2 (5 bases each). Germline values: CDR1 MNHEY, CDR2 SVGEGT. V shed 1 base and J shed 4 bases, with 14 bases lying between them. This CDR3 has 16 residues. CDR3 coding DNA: TGTGCCAGCAGTTACTACTGGGACGGACCAAAAAACATTCAGTACTTC. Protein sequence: CASSYYWDGPKNIQYF.

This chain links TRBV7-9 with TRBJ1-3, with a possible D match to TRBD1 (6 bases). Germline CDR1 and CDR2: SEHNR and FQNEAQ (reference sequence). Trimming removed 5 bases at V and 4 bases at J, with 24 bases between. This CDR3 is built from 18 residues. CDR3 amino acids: CASSHNYFDRTDGNTIYF. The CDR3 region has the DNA TGTGCCAGCAGCCACAACTACTTCGACAGGACGGACGGAAACACCATATATTTT. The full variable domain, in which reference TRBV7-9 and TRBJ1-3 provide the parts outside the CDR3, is DTGVSQNPRHKITKRGQNVTFRCDPISEHNRLYWYRQTLGQGPEFLTYFQNEAQLEKSRLLSDRFSAERPKGSFSTLEIQRTEQGDSAMYLCASSHNYFDRTDGNTIYFGEGSWLTVV.

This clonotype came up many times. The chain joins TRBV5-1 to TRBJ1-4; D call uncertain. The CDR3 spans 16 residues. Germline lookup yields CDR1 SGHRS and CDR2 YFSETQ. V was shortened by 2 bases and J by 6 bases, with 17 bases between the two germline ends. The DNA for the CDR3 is TGCGCCAGCAGCTTAGGACGCAGGACGCTTGATGAAAAACTGTTTTTT. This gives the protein CASSLGRRTLDEKLFF.

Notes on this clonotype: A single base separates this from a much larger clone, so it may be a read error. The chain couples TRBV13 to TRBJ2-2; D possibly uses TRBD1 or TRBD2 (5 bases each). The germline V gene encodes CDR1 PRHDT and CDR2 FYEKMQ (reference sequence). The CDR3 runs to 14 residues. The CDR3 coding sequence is TGTGCCAGCACCGGGACGGGGAACACCGGGGAGCTGGTTTTT. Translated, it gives CASTGTGNTGELVF.

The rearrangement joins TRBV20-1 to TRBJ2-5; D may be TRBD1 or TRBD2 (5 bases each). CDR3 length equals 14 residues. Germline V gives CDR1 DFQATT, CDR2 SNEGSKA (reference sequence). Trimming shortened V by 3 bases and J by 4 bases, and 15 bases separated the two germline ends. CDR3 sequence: CSARGPGLGETQYF. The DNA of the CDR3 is TGCAGTGCTAGGGGACCAGGGTTAGGAGAGACCCAGTACTTC.

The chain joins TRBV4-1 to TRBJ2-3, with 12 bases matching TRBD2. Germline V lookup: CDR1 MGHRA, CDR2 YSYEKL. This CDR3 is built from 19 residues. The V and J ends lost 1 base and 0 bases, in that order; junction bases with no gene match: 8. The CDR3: CASSQALAGGQSSTDTQYF. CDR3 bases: TGCGCCAGCAGCCAAGCGCTAGCGGGGGGGCAATCGAGCACAGATACGCAGTATTTT.

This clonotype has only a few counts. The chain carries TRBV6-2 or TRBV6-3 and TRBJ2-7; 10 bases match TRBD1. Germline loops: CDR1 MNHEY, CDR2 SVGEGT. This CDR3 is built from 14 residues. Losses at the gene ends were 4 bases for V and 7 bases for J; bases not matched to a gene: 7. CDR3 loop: CASSSGTGAGEQYF. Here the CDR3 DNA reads TGTGCCAGCAGTTCCGGGACAGGGGCGGGTGAGCAGTACTTC.

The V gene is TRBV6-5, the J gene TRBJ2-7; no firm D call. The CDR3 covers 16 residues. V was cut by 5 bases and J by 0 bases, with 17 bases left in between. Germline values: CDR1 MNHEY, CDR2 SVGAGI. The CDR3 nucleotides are TGTGCCAGCAGTGTGAGACGTACCACAAGCTCCTACGAGCAGTACTTC. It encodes CASSVRRTTSSYEQYF.

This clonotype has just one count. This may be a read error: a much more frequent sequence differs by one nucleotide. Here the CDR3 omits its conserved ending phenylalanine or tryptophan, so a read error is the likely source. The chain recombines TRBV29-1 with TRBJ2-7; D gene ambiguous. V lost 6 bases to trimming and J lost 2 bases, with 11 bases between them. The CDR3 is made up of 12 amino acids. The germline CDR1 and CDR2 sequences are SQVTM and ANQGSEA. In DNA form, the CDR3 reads TGCAGCGTCCTTTGGGAAACCTACGAGCAGTACCTC. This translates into CSVLWETYEQYL.